The T cell receptor (beta chain) described here comes from a study of blood T cell repertoires in COVID-19. Produced via immunoSEQ multiplex PCR; TCRdb's table is partial and in-frame only. This table has about 99,000 clones, 75% to 85% appearing once. Germline V CDR1 and CDR2: MGHRA, YSYEKL. The V gene end was trimmed by 2 bases and the J gene end by 5 bases; junction bases not matched to a gene: 0. The CDR3 sequence is 12 residues long. The receptor's source is a man aged 55 to 70 with acute or convalescent COVID-19. Sequenced material: peripheral blood. V usage is TRBV4-1 and J usage is TRBJ2-7, with TRBD1 identical over 7 bases. In DNA, the CDR3 is TGCGCCAGCAGCCAAACAGGGGACGAGCAGTACTTC. This sequence encodes CASSQTGDEQYF.